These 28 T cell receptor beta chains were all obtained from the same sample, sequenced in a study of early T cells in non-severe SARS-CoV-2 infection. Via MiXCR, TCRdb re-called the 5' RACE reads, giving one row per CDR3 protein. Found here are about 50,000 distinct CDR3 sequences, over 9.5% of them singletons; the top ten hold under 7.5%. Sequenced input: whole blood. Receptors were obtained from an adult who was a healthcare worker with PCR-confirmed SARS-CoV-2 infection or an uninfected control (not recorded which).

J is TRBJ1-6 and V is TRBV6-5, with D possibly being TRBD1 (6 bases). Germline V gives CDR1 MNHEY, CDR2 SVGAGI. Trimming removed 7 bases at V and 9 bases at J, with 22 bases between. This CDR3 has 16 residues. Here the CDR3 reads CASITTPGTLGSPLHF. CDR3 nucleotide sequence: TGTGCCAGCATTACAACCCCCGGGACATTGGGTTCACCCCTCCACTTT.

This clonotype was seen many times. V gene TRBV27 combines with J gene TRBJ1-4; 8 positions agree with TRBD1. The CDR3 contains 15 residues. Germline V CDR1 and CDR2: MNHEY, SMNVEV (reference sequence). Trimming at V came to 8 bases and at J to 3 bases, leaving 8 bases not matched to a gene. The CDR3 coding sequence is TGTGCCAGCGCCGATCAGGGGGCGCCTAATGAAAAACTGTTTTTT. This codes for CASADQGAPNEKLFF.

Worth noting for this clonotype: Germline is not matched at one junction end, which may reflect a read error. CDR3 coding DNA: TGTGCCAGCTCACCAGGTGAACAGGCTCCCGAGCAGTCCTTC. This codes for CASSPGEQAPEQSF. This chain links TRBV18 with TRBJ2-7, with a weak D call TRBD1 (5 bases). Germline assignment: CDR1 KGHSH and CDR2 LQKENI. The CDR3 has 14 residues.

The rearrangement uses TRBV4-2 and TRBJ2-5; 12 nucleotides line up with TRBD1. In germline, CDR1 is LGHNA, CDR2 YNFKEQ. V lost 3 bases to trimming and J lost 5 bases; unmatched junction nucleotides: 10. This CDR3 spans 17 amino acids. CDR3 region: CASSHRPGQGAEETQYF. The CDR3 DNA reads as TGTGCCAGCAGCCACCGGCCGGGACAGGGGGCGGAGGAGACCCAGTACTTC.

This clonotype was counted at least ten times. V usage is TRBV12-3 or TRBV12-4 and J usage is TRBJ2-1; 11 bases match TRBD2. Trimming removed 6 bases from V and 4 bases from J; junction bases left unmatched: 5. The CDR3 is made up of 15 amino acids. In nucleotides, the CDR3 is TGTGCCAGCAGCCTAGGACTAGCGGGTTACAATGAGCAGTTCTTC. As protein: CASSLGLAGYNEQFF.

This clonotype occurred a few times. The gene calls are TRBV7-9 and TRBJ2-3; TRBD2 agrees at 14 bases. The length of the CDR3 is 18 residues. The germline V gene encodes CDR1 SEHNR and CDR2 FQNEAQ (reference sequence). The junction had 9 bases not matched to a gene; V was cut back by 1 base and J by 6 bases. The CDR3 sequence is CASSLGTSGRTSKDTQYF. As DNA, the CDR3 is TGTGCCAGCAGCTTAGGGACTAGCGGGAGGACCTCGAAGGATACGCAGTATTTT.

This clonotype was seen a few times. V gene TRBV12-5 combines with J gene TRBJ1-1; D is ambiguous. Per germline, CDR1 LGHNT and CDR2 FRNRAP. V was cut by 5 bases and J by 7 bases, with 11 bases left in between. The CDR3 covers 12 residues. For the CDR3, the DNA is TGTGCTAGTGGTCCCACCTATATTGAAGCTTTCTTT. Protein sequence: CASGPTYIEAFF.

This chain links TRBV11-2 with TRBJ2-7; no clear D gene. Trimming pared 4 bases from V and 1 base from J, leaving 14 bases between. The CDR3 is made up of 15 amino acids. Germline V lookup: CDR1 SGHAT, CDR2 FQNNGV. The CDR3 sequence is CASSSPWELSYEQYF. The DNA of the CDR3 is TGTGCCAGCAGCTCCCCCTGGGAATTATCCTACGAGCAGTACTTC.

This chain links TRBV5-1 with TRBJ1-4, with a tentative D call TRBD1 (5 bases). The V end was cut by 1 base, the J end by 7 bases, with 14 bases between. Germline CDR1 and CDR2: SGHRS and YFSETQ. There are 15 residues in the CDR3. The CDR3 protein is CASSLPEAGSEKLFF. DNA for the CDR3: TGCGCCAGCAGCTTGCCTGAAGCAGGGAGTGAAAAACTGTTTTTT.

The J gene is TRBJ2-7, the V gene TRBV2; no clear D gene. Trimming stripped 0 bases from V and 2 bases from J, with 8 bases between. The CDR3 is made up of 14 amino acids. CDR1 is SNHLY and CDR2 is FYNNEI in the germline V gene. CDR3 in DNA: TGTGCCAGCAGTGAAGCCGTTTCTCCCTACGAGCAGTACTTC. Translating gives CASSEAVSPYEQYF.

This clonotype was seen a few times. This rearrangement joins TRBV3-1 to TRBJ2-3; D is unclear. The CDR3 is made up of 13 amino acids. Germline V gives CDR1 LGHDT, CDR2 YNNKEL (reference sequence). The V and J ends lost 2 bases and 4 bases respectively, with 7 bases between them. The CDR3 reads CASSQQSADTQYF. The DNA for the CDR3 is TGTGCCAGCAGCCAACAGAGCGCAGATACGCAGTATTTT.

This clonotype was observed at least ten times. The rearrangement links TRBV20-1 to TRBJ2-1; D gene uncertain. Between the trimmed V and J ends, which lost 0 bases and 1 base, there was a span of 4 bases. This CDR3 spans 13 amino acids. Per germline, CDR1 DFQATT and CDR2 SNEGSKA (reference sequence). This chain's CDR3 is CSARESSYNEQFF. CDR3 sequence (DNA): TGCAGTGCTAGAGAGAGTTCCTACAATGAGCAGTTCTTC.

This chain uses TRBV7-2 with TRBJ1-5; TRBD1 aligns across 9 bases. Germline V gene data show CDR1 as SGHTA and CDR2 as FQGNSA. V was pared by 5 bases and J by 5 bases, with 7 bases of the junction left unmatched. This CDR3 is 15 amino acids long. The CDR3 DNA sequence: TGTGCCAGCAGCCTGGACAGGGGATGGTATCAGCCCCAGCATTTT. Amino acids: CASSLDRGWYQPQHF.

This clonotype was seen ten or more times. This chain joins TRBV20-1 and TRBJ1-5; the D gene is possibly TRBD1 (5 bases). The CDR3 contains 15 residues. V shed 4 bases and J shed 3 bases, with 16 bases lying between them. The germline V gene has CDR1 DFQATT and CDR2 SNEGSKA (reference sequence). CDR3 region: CSATGDPHDNQPQHF. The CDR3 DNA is TGCAGTGCTACCGGGGACCCGCACGACAATCAGCCCCAGCATTTT.

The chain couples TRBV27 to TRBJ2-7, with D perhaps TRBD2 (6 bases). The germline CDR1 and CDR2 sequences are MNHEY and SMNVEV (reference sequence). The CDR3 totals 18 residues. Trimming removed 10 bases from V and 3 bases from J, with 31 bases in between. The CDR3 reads CATPRVAEGKGSVYEQYF. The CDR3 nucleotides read TGTGCCACCCCCCGGGTAGCGGAAGGAAAAGGTAGTGTCTACGAGCAGTACTTC.

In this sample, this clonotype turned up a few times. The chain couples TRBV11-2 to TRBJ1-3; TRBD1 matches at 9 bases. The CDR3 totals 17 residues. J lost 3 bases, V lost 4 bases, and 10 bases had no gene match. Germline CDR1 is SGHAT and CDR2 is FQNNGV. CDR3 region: CASSSGQGRVYGNTIYF. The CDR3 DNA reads TGTGCCAGCAGCTCGGGACAGGGCAGGGTATATGGAAACACCATATATTTT.

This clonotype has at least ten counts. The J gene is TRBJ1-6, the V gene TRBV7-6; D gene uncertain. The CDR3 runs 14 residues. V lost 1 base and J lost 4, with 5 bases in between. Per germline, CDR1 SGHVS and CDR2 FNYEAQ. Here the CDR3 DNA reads TGTGCCAGCAGCTTAGATGGGTATAATTCACCCCTCCACTTT. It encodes CASSLDGYNSPLHF.

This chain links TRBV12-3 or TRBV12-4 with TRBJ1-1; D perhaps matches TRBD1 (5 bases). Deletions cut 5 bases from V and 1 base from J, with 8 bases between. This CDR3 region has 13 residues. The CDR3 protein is CASSRGENTEAFF. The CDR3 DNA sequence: TGTGCCAGCAGTAGGGGCGAGAACACTGAAGCTTTCTTT.

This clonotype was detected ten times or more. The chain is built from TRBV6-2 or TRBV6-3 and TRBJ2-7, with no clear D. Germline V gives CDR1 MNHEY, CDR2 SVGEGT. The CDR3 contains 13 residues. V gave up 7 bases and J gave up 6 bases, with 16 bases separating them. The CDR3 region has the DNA TGTGCCAGCAACCAGCAATTTCTCGGCGAGCAGTACTTC. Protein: CASNQQFLGEQYF.

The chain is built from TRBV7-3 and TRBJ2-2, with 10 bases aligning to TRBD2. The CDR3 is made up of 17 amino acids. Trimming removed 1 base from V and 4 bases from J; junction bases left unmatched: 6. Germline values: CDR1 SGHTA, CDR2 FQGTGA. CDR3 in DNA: TGTGCCAGCAGCTTAAGGGTCAGCGGGAGGGCCACCGGGGAGCTGTTTTTT. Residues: CASSLRVSGRATGELFF. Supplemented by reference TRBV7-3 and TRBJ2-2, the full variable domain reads GAGVSQTPSNKVTEKGKYVELRCDPISGHTALYWYRQSLGQGPEFLIYFQGTGAADDSGLPNDRFFAVRPEGSVSTLKIQRTERGDSAVYLCASSLRVSGRATGELFFGEGSRLTVL.

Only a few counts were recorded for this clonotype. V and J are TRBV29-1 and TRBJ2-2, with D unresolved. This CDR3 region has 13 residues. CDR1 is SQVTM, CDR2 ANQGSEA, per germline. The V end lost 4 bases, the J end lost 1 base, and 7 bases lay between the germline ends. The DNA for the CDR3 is TGCAGCGTTGGTCTCATGAACACCGGGGAGCTGTTTTTT. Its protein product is CSVGLMNTGELFF.

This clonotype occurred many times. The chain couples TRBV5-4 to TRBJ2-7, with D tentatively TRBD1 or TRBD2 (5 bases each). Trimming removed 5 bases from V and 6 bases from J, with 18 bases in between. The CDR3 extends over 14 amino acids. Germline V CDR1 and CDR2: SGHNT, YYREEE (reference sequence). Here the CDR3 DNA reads TGTGCCAGCAGTTCCTCCGGGACGGCGGTCGAGCAGTACTTC. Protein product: CASSSSGTAVEQYF.

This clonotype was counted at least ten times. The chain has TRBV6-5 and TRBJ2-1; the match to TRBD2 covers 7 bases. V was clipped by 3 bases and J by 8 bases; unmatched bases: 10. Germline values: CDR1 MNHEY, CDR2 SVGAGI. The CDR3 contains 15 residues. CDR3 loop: CASSYKGGPNDEQFF. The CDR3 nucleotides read TGTGCCAGCAGTTATAAGGGAGGGCCTAACGATGAGCAGTTCTTC.

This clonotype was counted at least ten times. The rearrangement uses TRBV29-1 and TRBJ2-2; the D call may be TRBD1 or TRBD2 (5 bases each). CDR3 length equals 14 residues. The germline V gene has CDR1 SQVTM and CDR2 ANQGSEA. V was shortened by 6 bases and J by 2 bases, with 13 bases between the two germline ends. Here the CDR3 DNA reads TGCAGCGTGATCCGGGACGGTAACACCGGGGAGCTGTTTTTT. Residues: CSVIRDGNTGELFF.

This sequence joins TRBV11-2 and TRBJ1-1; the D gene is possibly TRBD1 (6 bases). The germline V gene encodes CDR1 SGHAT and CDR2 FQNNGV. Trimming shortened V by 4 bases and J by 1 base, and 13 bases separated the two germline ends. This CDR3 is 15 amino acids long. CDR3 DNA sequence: TGTGCCAGCAGCTACGAGGACAGACCGAACACTGAAGCTTTCTTT. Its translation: CASSYEDRPNTEAFF.

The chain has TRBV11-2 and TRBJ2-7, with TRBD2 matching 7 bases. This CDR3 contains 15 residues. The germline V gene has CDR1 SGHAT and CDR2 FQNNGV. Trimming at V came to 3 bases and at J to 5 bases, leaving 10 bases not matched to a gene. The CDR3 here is CASSFNPLGGDEQYF. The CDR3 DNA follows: TGTGCCAGCAGCTTCAATCCCCTGGGGGGGGACGAGCAGTACTTC.

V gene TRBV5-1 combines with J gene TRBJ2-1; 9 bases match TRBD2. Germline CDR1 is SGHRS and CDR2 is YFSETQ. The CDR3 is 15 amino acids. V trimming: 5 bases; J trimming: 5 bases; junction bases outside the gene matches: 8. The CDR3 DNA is TGCGCCAGCAGGGGTGTCGCGGGAGGGGACAATGAGCAGTTCTTC. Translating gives CASRGVAGGDNEQFF.

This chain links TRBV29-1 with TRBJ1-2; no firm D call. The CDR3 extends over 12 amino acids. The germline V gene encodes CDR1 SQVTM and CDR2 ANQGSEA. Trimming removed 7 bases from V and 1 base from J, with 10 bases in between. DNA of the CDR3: TGCAGCGCGATGGACGGTAACTATGGCTACACCTTC. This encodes CSAMDGNYGYTF.